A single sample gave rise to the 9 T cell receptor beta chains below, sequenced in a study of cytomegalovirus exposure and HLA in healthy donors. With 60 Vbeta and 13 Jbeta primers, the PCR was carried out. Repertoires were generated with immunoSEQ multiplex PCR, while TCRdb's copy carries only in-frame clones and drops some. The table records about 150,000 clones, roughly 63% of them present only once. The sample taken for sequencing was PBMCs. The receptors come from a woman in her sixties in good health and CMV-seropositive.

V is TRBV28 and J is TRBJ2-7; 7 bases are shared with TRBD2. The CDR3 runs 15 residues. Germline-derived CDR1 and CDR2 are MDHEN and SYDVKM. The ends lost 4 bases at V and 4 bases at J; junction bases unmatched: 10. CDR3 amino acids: CASSSAERGGYEQYF. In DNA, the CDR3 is TGTGCCAGCAGTTCTGCCGAGCGGGGAGGGTACGAGCAGTACTTC.

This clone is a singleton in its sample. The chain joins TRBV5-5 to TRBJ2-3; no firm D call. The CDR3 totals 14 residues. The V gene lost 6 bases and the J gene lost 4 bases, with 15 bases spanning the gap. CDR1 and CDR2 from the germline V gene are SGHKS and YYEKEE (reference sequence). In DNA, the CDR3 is TGTGCCAGCACCCCAGGATCTCCCCCAGATACGCAGTATTTT. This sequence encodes CASTPGSPPDTQYF.

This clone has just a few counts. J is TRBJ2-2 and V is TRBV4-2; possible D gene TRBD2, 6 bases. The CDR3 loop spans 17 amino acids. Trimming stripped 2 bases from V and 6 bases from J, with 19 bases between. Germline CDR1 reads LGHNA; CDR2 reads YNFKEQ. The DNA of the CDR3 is TGTGCCAGCAGCCAATCTAGCGAGGTTCGAGTGGCCGGGGAGCTGTTTTTT. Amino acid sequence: CASSQSSEVRVAGELFF.

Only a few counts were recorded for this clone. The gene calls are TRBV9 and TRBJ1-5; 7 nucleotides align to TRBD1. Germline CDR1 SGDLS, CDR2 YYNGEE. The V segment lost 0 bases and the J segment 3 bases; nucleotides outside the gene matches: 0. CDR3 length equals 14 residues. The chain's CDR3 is CASSVEGANQPQHF. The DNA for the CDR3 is TGTGCCAGCAGCGTAGAGGGGGCCAATCAGCCCCAGCATTTT.

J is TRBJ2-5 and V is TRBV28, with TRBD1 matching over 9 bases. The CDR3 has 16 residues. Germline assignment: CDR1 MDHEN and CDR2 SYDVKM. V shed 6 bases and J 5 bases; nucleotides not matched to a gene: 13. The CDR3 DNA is TGTGCCAGCAGCTTCCCCGGGACAGGGAGGGTGGAGACCCAGTACTTC. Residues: CASSFPGTGRVETQYF.

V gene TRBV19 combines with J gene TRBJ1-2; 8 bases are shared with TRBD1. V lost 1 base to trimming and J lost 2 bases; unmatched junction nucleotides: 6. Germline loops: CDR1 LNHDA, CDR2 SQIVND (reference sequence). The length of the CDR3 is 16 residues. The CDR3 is CASSIATGQANYGYTF. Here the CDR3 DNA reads TGTGCCAGTAGTATAGCTACGGGACAGGCCAACTATGGCTACACCTTC.

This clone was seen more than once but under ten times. DNA for the CDR3: TGTGCCAGCAGCCAAAGACTAGATAGAAACAATGAGCAGTTCTTC. Translation: CASSQRLDRNNEQFF. The chain uses TRBV7-9 and TRBJ2-1, with a tentative D call TRBD2 (6 bases). This CDR3 is built from 15 residues. Trimming removed 5 bases from V and 5 bases from J, with 16 bases in between. Germline V gene lookup returns CDR1 SEHNR and CDR2 FQNEAQ (reference sequence).

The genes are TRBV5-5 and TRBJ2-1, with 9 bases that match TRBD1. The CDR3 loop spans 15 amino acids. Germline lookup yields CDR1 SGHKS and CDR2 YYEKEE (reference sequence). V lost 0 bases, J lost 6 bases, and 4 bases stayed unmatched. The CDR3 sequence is CASSLAGTGSNEQFF. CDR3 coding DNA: TGTGCCAGCAGCTTGGCCGGGACAGGGTCCAATGAGCAGTTCTTC.

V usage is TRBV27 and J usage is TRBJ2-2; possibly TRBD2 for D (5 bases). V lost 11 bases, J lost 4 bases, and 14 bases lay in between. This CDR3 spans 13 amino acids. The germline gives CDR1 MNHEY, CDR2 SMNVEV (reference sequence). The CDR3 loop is CASARGPTGELFF. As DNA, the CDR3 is TGTGCCTCCGCTAGAGGGCCCACCGGGGAGCTGTTTTTT.